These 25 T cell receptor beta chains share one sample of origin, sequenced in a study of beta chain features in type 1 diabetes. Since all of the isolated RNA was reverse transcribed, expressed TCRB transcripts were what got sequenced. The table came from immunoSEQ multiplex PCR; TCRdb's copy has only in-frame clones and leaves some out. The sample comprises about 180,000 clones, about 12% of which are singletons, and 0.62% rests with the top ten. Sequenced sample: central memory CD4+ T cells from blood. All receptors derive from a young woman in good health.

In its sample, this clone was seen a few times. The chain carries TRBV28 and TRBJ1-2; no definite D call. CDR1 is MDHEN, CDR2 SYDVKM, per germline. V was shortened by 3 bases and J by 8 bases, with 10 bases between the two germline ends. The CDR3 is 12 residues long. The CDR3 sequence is CASSFPRVGYTF. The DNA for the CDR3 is TGTGCCAGCAGTTTTCCCCGTGTGGGCTACACCTTC.

This CDR3 is CASSRDRVGRNTEAFF. CDR3 DNA sequence: TGTGCCAGCAGCCGGGACAGGGTAGGTAGGAACACTGAAGCTTTCTTT. The chain combines TRBV27 with TRBJ1-1; 9 positions agree with TRBD1. V shed 6 bases and J 1 base; nucleotides not matched to a gene: 9. The CDR3 is made up of 16 amino acids. Germline-derived CDR1 and CDR2 are MNHEY and SMNVEV (reference sequence).

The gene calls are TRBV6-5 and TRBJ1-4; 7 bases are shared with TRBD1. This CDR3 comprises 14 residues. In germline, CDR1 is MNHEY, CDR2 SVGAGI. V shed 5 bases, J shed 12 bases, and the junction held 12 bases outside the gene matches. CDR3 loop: CASSRQGRDAELFF. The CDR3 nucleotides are TGTGCCAGCAGTCGACAGGGAAGGGATGCGGAACTGTTTTTT.

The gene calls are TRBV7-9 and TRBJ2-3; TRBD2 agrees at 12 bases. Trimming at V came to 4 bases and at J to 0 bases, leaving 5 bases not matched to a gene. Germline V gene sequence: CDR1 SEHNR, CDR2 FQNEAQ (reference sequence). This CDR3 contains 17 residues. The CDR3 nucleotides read TGTGCCAGCAGCTCGCGGACTAGCGGGATTAGCACAGATACGCAGTATTTT. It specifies CASSSRTSGISTDTQYF.

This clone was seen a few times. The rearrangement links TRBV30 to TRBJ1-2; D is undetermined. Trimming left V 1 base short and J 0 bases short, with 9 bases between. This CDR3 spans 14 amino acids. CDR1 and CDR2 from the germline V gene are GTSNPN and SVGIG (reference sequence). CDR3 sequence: CAWSGHSPNYGYTF. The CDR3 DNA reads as TGTGCCTGGAGTGGTCACTCTCCTAACTATGGCTACACCTTC.

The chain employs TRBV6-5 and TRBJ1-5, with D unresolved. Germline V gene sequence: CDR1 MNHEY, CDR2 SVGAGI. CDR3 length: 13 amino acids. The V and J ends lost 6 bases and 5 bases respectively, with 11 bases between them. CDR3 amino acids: CASRPEKDQPQHF. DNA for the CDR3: TGTGCCAGCAGGCCCGAGAAAGATCAGCCCCAGCATTTT.

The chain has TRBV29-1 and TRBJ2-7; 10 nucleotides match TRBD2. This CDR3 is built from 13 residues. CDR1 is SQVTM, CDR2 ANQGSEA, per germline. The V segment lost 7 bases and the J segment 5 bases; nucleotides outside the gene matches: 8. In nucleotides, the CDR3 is TGCAGCGGGGGGTCTAGCGGGAGCAACGAGCAGTACTTC. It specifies CSGGSSGSNEQYF.

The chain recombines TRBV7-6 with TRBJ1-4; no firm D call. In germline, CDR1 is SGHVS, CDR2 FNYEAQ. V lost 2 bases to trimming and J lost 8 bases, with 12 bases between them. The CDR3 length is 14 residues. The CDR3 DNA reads TGTGCCAGCAGCTTAAGCCCAGGACTAGAAAAACTGTTTTTT. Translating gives CASSLSPGLEKLFF.

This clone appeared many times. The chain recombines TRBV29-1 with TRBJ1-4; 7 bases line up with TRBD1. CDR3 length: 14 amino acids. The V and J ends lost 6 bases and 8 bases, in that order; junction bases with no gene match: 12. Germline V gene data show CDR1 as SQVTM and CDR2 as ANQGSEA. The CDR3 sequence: CSVALQGPMEKLFF. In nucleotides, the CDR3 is TGCAGCGTGGCCCTACAGGGGCCAATGGAAAAACTGTTTTTT.

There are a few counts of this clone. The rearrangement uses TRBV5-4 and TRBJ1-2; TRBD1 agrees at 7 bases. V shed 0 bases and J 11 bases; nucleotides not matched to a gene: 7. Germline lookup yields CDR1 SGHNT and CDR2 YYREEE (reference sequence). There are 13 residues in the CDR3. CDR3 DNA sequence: TGTGCCAGCAGCTTGGTCGAGACAGGGCTGTACACCTTC. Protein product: CASSLVETGLYTF.

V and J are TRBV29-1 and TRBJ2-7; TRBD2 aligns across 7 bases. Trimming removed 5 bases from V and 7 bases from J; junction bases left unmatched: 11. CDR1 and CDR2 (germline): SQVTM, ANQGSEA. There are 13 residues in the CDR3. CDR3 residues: CSVKGLPSWEQYF. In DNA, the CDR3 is TGCAGCGTTAAGGGACTACCCTCCTGGGAGCAGTACTTC.

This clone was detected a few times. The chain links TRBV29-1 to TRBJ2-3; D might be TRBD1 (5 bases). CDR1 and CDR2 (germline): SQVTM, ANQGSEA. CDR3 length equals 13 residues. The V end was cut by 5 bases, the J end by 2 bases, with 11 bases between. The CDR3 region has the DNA TGCAGCGTTCCCAGGGCGAACACAGATACGCAGTATTTT. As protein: CSVPRANTDTQYF.

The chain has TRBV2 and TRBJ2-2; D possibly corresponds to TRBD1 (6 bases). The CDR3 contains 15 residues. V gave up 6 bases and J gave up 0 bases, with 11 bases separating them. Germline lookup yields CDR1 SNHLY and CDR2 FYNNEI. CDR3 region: CASRETGSNTGELFF. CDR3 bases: TGTGCCAGCAGGGAGACAGGATCGAACACCGGGGAGCTGTTTTTT. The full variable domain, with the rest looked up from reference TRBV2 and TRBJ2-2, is EPEVTQTPSHQVTQMGQEVILRCVPISNHLYFYWYRQILGQKVEFLVSFYNNEISEKSEIFDDQFSVERPDGSNFTLKIRSTKLEDSAMYFCASRETGSNTGELFFGEGSRLTVL.

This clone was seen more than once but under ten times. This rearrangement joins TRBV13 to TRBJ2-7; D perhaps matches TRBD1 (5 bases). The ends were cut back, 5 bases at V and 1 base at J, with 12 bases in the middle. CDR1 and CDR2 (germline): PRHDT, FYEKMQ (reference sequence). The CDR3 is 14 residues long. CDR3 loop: CASSLGHRSYEQYF. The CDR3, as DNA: TGTGCCAGCAGCCTCGGACATAGGTCCTACGAGCAGTACTTC. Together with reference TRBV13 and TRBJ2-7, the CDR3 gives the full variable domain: AAGVIQSPRHLIKEKRETATLKCYPIPRHDTVYWYQQGPGQDPQFLISFYEKMQSDKGSIPDRFSAQQFSDYHSELNMSSLELGDSALYFCASSLGHRSYEQYFGPGTRLTVT.

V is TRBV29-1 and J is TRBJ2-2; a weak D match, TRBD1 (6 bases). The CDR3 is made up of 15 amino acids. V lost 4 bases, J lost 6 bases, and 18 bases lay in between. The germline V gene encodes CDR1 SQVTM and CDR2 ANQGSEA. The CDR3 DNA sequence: TGCAGCGTTGGAGGGGACACTGGGGTCTCCGGGGAGCTGTTTTTT. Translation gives CSVGGDTGVSGELFF.

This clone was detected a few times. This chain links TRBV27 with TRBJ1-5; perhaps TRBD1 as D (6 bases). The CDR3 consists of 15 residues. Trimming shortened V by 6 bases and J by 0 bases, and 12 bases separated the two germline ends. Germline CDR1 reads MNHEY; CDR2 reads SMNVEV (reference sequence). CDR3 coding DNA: TGTGCCAGCAGCTTAAGGGGGTATAGCAATCAGCCCCAGCATTTT. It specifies CASSLRGYSNQPQHF.

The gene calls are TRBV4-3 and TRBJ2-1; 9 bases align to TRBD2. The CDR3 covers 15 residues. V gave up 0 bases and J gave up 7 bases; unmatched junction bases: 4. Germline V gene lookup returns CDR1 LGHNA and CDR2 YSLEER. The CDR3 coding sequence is TGCGCCAGCAGCCAAGATAGGCTAGCGGGAAATGAGCAGTTCTTC. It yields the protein CASSQDRLAGNEQFF.

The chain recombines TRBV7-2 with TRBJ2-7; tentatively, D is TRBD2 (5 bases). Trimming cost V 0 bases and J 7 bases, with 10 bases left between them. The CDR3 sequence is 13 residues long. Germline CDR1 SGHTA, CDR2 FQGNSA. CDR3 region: CASSLALRREQYF. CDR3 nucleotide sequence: TGTGCCAGCAGCTTAGCCCTCAGGAGGGAGCAGTACTTC.

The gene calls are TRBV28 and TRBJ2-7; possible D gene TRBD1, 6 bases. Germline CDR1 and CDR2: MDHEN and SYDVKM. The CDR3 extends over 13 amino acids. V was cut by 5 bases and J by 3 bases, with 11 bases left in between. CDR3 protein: CASSTGSIYEQYF. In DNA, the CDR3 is TGTGCCAGCAGTACAGGGTCTATCTACGAGCAGTACTTC.

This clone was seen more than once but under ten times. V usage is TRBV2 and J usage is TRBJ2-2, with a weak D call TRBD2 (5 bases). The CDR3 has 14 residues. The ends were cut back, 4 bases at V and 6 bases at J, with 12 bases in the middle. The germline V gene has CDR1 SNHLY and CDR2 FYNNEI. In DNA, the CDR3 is TGTGCCAGCAGTGTTTACGGGATCCCCGGGGAGCTGTTTTTT. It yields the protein CASSVYGIPGELFF. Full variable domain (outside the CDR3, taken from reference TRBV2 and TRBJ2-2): EPEVTQTPSHQVTQMGQEVILRCVPISNHLYFYWYRQILGQKVEFLVSFYNNEISEKSEIFDDQFSVERPDGSNFTLKIRSTKLEDSAMYFCASSVYGIPGELFFGEGSRLTVL.

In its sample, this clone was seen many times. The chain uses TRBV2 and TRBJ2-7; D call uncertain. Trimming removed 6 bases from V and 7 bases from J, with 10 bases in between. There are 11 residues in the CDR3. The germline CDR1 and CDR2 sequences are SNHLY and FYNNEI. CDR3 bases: TGTGCCAGCAGGGAGAATACAGAGCAGTACTTC. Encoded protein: CASRENTEQYF. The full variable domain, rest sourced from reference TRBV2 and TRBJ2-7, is EPEVTQTPSHQVTQMGQEVILRCVPISNHLYFYWYRQILGQKVEFLVSFYNNEISEKSEIFDDQFSVERPDGSNFTLKIRSTKLEDSAMYFCASRENTEQYFGPGTRLTVT.

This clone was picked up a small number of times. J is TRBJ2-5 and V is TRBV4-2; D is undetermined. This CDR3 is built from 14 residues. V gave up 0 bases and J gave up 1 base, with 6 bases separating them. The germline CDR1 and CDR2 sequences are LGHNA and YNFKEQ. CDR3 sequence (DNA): TGTGCCAGCAGCCAAGATACATCCCAAGAGACCCAGTACTTC. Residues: CASSQDTSQETQYF.

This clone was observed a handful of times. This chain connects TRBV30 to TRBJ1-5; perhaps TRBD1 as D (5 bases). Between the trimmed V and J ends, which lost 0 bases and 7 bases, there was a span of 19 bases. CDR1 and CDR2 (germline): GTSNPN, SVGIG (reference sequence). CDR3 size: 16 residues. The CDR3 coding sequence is TGTGCCTGGAGTGTCCGTGGGGGGTCAAGGCGGCAGCCCCAGCATTTT. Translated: CAWSVRGGSRRQPQHF.

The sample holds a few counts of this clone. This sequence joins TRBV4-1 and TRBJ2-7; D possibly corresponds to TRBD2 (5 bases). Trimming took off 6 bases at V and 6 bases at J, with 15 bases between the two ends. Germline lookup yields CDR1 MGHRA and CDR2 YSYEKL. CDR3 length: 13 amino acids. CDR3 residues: CASRRVPRSEQYF. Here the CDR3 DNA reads TGCGCCAGCAGGCGGGTCCCCCGCAGCGAGCAGTACTTC.

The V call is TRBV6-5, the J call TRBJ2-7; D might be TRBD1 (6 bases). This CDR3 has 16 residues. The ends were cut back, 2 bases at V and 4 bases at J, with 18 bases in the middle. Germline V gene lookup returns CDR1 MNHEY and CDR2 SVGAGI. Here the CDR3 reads CASSYAFRQGNYEQYF. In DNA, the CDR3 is TGTGCCAGCAGTTACGCTTTTCGGCAGGGGAATTACGAGCAGTACTTC.